The 4 T cell receptor beta chains reported below all come from one sample, sequenced in a study of CD8+ T cells in alopecia areata. As the sequencing template, cDNA was produced by extracting RNA and reverse transcribing it. Profiled with immunoSEQ multiplex PCR; TCRdb holds only in-frame clones, not every one. The sample holds about 180,000 clones; about 63% are singletons and the top ten take roughly 15%. The specimen comprised CD4+ T cells sorted from blood, sampled at week 0. Every receptor here comes from a human donor with alopecia areata.

This clone was seen only once. This chain uses TRBV30 with TRBJ2-5; weak D call: TRBD1 (5 bases). V lost 0 bases and J 1 base, leaving 9 bases between the germline ends. Germline values: CDR1 GTSNPN, CDR2 SVGIG (reference sequence). The CDR3 is 14 residues long. The CDR3, as DNA: TGTGCCTGGAGTGTACGAAGGGGCCAAGAGACCCAGTACTTC. Translating gives CAWSVRRGQETQYF.

The V and J genes are TRBV7-9 and TRBJ1-2, with D uncertain. Trimming pared 5 bases from V and 2 bases from J, leaving 9 bases between. The length of the CDR3 is 13 residues. The germline V gene has CDR1 SEHNR and CDR2 FQNEAQ (reference sequence). CDR3 protein: CASSPVVNYGYTF. As DNA, the CDR3 is TGTGCCAGCAGCCCAGTAGTCAACTATGGCTACACCTTC.

The chain joins TRBV6-6 to TRBJ2-5, with D unclear. This CDR3 spans 14 amino acids. Per the germline V gene, CDR1 is MNHNY and CDR2 is SVGAGI (reference sequence). Trimming stripped 8 bases from V and 0 bases from J, with 13 bases between. CDR3 sequence reads: CASAPPSNQETQYF. CDR3 DNA: TGTGCCAGCGCACCCCCCAGCAACCAAGAGACCCAGTACTTC.

CDR3 sequence (DNA): TGTGCCAGCAGCCAATTACTCCTGGCTAGCGGGGATGAGACCCAGTACTTC. Residues: CASSQLLLASGDETQYF. V usage is TRBV4-2 and J usage is TRBJ2-5; 9 positions match TRBD2. V trimming: 2 bases; J trimming: 5 bases; junction bases outside the gene matches: 12. Germline lookup yields CDR1 LGHNA and CDR2 YNFKEQ. The length of the CDR3 is 17 residues.